This section outlines one T cell receptor beta chain sequence together with its context. Its antigen is not known. This sample was taken from a study of shared clonotypes between healthy human individuals. About the research overall: Per-donor plates numbered three CD4 naive, three CD4 memory, two CD8 naive and one CD8 memory. Findings and limits, study-wide: Exclusively blood specimens were collected; tissue repertoires likely differ. Naive CD4 clonotypes were shared across a handful of donors at roughly 4.6%.

The CDR3 is 16 residues long. V was clipped by 5 bases and J by 4 bases; unmatched bases: 14. From germline, CDR1 is SGHKS and CDR2 YYEKEE (reference sequence). The method was immunoSEQ multiplex PCR; TCRdb's version includes in-frame clones alone and lacks a portion of them. The sample has roughly 2.5 million clones; around 94% are singletons. The source of this sequence is a man aged 18 to 29 in good health. J is TRBJ2-5 and V is TRBV5-5; 7 nucleotides agree with TRBD1. Input material: naive CD4+ T cells sorted from blood. Subset in this sample: CD45RA+ positively selected. The CDR3 DNA is TGTGCCAGCAGAAAAGACGACAGGGCAGCCGGAGAGACCCAGTACTTC. This encodes CASRKDDRAAGETQYF.